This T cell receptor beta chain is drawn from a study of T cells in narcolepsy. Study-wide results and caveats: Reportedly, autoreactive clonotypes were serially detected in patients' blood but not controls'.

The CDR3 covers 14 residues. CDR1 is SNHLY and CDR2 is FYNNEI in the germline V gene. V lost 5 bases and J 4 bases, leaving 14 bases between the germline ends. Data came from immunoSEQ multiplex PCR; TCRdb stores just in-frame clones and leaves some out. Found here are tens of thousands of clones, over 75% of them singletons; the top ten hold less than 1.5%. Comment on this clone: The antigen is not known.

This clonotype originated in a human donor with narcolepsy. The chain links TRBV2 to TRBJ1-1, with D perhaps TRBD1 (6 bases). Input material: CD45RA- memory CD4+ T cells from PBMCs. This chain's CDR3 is CASSLEGGSTEAFF. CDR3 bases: TGTGCCAGCAGTCTTGAGGGGGGTTCCACTGAAGCTTTCTTT.